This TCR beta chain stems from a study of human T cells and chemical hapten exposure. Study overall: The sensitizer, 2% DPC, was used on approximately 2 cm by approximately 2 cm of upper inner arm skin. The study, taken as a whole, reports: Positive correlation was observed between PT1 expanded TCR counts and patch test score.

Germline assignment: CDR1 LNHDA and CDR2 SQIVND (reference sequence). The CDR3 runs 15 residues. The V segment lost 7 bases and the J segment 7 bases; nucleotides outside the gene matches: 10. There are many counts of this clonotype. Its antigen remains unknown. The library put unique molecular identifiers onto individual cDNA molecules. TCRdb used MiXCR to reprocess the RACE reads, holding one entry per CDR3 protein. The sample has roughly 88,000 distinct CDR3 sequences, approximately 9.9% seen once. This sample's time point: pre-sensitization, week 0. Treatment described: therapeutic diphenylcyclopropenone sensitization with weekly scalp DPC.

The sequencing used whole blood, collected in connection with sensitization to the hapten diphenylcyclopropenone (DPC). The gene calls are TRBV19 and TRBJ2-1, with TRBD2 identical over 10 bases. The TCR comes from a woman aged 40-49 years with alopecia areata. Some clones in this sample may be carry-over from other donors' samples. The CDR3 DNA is TGTGCCAGTAAGAAGCGGGGGGGCCGGAATAATGAGCAGTTCTTC. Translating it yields CASKKRGGRNNEQFF.